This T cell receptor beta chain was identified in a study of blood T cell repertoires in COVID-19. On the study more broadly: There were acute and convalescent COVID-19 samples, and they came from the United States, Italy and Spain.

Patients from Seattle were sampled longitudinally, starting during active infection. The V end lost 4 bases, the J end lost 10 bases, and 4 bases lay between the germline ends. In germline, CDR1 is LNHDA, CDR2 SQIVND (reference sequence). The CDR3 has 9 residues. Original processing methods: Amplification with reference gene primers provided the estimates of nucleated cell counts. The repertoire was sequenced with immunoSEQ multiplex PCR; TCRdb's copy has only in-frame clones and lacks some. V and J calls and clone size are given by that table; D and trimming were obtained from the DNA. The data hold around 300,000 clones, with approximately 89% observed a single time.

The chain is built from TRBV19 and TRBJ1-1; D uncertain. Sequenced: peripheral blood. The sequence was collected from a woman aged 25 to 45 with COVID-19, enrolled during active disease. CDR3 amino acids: CASSRAAFF. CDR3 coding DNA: TGTGCCAGTAGTAGGGCAGCTTTCTTT.